What follows are 29 T cell receptor beta chains derived from one specimen sequenced in a study of blood T cell repertoires in COVID-19. This table comes from immunoSEQ multiplex PCR, and its TCRdb copy is limited to in-frame clones, with some not included. The table lists nearly 60,000 clones, 70% to 90% of them singletons. The sample taken for sequencing was peripheral blood. Receptor source: a man aged 35 to 55 with active COVID-19.

This clone was seen more than once but under ten times. This chain joins TRBV6-2 or TRBV6-3 and TRBJ2-1; 13 bases map to TRBD2. The CDR3 extends over 18 amino acids. Looked up from germline, CDR1 is MNHEY and CDR2 is SVGEGT. V lost 2 bases and J lost 7; bases outside the gene matches: 11. The CDR3 is CASSYPTSGRASGNEQFF. The CDR3 DNA reads as TGTGCCAGCAGTTACCCAACTAGCGGGAGGGCCTCCGGTAATGAGCAGTTCTTC.

V is TRBV27 and J is TRBJ2-1, with TRBD1 identical over 10 bases. Unmatched junction bases numbered 8, after V lost 7 bases and J lost 8 bases. Germline V CDR1 and CDR2: MNHEY, SMNVEV (reference sequence). The CDR3 spans 14 residues. This CDR3 reads CASTRDRGFDEQFF. In DNA form, the CDR3 reads TGTGCCAGCACCCGGGACAGGGGATTTGATGAGCAGTTCTTC.

J is TRBJ2-4 and V is TRBV5-6; 7 bases are shared with TRBD2. Losses at the gene ends were 0 bases for V and 9 bases for J; bases not matched to a gene: 6. CDR3 length: 14 amino acids. CDR1 SGHDT and CDR2 YYEEEE come from the germline V gene. The CDR3 is CASSLASGVGIQYF. CDR3 nucleotide sequence: TGTGCCAGCAGCTTGGCAAGCGGGGTGGGCATTCAGTACTTC. The full variable domain, in which reference TRBV5-6 and TRBJ2-4 provide the parts outside the CDR3, is DAGVTQSPTHLIKTRGQQVTLRCSPKSGHDTVSWYQQALGQGPQFIFQYYEEEERQRGNFPDRFSGHQFPNYSSELNVNALLLGDSALYLCASSLASGVGIQYFGAGTRLSVL.

This chain joins TRBV30 and TRBJ2-3, with 7 bases lining up with TRBD1. Germline loops: CDR1 GTSNPN, CDR2 SVGIG (reference sequence). This CDR3 contains 13 residues. The trim removed 0 bases at V and 4 bases at J, leaving 1 base unmatched. The CDR3 nucleotides are TGTGCCTGGAGTGTCCAGGGGGCAGATACGCAGTATTTT. Translated: CAWSVQGADTQYF.

This sequence joins TRBV11-2 and TRBJ2-1; 9 bases align to TRBD1. Unmatched junction bases numbered 8, after V lost 4 bases and J lost 7 bases. The CDR3 runs 15 residues. The germline CDR1 and CDR2 sequences are SGHAT and FQNNGV. The CDR3 DNA sequence: TGTGCCAGCAGCTCCTCCGGGACAGGGTATAATGAGCAGTTCTTC. It specifies CASSSSGTGYNEQFF.

CDR3 DNA: TGTGCCAGCAGTGAATTGGTAAGCGGGAGTTCGTACGAGCAGTACTTC. It codes for CASSELVSGSSYEQYF. The chain uses TRBV6-1 and TRBJ2-7; 8 nucleotides match TRBD2. Unmatched junction bases numbered 10, after V lost 2 bases and J lost 4 bases. Looked up from germline, CDR1 is MNHNS and CDR2 is SASEGT. The CDR3 is 16 residues long.

The rearrangement joins TRBV28 to TRBJ2-1, with TRBD2 matching over 10 bases. V shed 1 base and J 8 bases; nucleotides not matched to a gene: 8. This CDR3 comprises 16 residues. Germline-derived CDR1 and CDR2 are MDHEN and SYDVKM. CDR3 nucleotide sequence: TGTGCCAGCAGTTTATCCCGGCTAGCGGGAGTCTATGAGCAGTTCTTC. Translated: CASSLSRLAGVYEQFF.

The genes are TRBV27 and TRBJ2-1, with D unclear. The CDR3 loop spans 14 amino acids. The V end lost 3 bases, the J end lost 4 bases, and 10 bases lay between the germline ends. Germline CDR1 and CDR2: MNHEY and SMNVEV (reference sequence). The CDR3 DNA reads as TGTGCCAGCAGTTTCAAGACACCTTACAATGAGCAGTTCTTC. Amino acids: CASSFKTPYNEQFF.

The rearrangement links TRBV7-3 to TRBJ2-1; tentatively, D is TRBD2 (6 bases). V dropped 2 bases and J dropped 6 bases, with 14 bases sitting between them. Germline loops: CDR1 SGHTA, CDR2 FQGTGA. The CDR3 runs to 15 residues. The CDR3 region has the DNA TGTGCCAGCAGCTTACGGGGGAGGTACGGCAATGAGCAGTTCTTC. The encoded protein is CASSLRGRYGNEQFF.

The V and J genes are TRBV3-1 (or the pseudogene TRBV3-2) and TRBJ2-7; TRBD2 agrees at 7 bases. This CDR3 comprises 15 residues. V gave up 1 base and J gave up 3 bases; unmatched junction bases: 6. Germline assignment: CDR1 LGHDT and CDR2 YNNKEL (reference sequence). The DNA of the CDR3 is TGTGCCAGCAGCCAAGGGGCAGGGAGGGTCTACGAGCAGTACTTC. Protein: CASSQGAGRVYEQYF.

V usage is TRBV24-1 and J usage is TRBJ2-7, with D perhaps matching TRBD2 (5 bases). V lost 4 bases and J 7 bases, leaving 16 bases between the germline ends. Germline CDR1 and CDR2: KGHDR and SFDVKD. The CDR3 is 14 residues long. The CDR3 nucleotides are TGTGCCACCAGTGACCGGACTCTTCCCTGGGAGCAGTACTTC. As protein: CATSDRTLPWEQYF.

This clone was counted once. The chain joins TRBV28 to TRBJ1-3; 7 bases agree with TRBD1. Germline CDR1 is MDHEN and CDR2 is SYDVKM. The CDR3 totals 15 residues. The V gene end was trimmed by 5 bases and the J gene end by 0 bases; junction bases not matched to a gene: 4. Here the CDR3 reads CASSDRVGSGNTIYF. The CDR3 nucleotides read TGTGCCAGCAGTGACAGGGTTGGCTCTGGAAACACCATATATTTT.

The table lists this clone with a count of one. The rearrangement uses TRBV30 and TRBJ1-1, with D unclear. Germline V CDR1 and CDR2: GTSNPN, SVGIG (reference sequence). The CDR3 totals 13 residues. Trimming cost V 1 base and J 3 bases, with 9 bases left between them. The CDR3 DNA sequence: TGTGCCTGGAGTGCTTTGGCGGACACTGAAGCTTTCTTT. It yields the protein CAWSALADTEAFF.

The V gene is TRBV7-6, the J gene TRBJ1-1, with a tentative D call TRBD1 (6 bases). Germline CDR1 and CDR2: SGHVS and FNYEAQ. The CDR3 loop spans 15 amino acids. V gave up 5 bases and J gave up 3 bases, with 16 bases separating them. The CDR3 here is CASSQHRVGDTEAFF. The CDR3 DNA is TGTGCCAGCAGCCAACACAGGGTCGGGGACACTGAAGCTTTCTTT. Full variable domain (rest looked up from reference TRBV7-6 and TRBJ1-1): GAGVSQSPRYKVTKRGQDVALRCDPISGHVSLYWYRQALGQGPEFLTYFNYEAQQDKSGLPNDRFSAERPEGSISTLTIQRTEQRDSAMYRCASSQHRVGDTEAFFGQGTRLTVV.

This chain links TRBV7-2 with TRBJ2-3; D not certain. This CDR3 is 14 amino acids long. Trimming shortened V by 5 bases and J by 0 bases, and 9 bases separated the two germline ends. Germline V gene data show CDR1 as SGHTA and CDR2 as FQGNSA. The CDR3 region is CASSLPSSTDTQYF. The CDR3 DNA sequence: TGTGCCAGCAGCCTCCCCTCTAGCACAGATACGCAGTATTTT. Drawing the rest from reference TRBV7-2 and TRBJ2-3, the complete variable domain is GAGVSQSPSNKVTEKGKDVELRCDPISGHTALYWYRQSLGQGLEFLIYFQGNSAPDKSGLPSDRFSAERTGGSVSTLTIQRTQQEDSAVYLCASSLPSSTDTQYFGPGTRLTVL.

The chain is built from TRBV3-1 (or the pseudogene TRBV3-2) and TRBJ1-1; no definite D call. The CDR3 is 12 amino acids. Germline assignment: CDR1 LGHDT and CDR2 YNNKEL (reference sequence). Trimming left V 0 bases short and J 11 bases short, with 10 bases between. The DNA for the CDR3 is TGTGCCAGCAGCCAAGAGGGCTTTGAGGCTTTCTTT. Translated: CASSQEGFEAFF.

V and J are TRBV9 and TRBJ2-1; 7 nucleotides line up with TRBD2. CDR1 and CDR2 (germline): SGDLS, YYNGEE. The CDR3 is 16 residues long. The ends lost 3 bases at V and 2 bases at J; junction bases unmatched: 8. In DNA, the CDR3 is TGTGCCAGCAGCGCTAAAGCGGGATCCCCCTACAATGAGCAGTTCTTC. This encodes CASSAKAGSPYNEQFF.

The chain joins TRBV19 to TRBJ2-1; a possible D gene is TRBD2 (5 bases). In germline, CDR1 is LNHDA, CDR2 SQIVND (reference sequence). There are 15 residues in the CDR3. The V end lost 4 bases, the J end lost 9 bases, and 19 bases lay between the germline ends. The CDR3 DNA follows: TGTGCCAGTAGTACCCGGACGGGGTCGATGGGTGAGCAGTTCTTC. It is translated as CASSTRTGSMGEQFF.

The chain employs TRBV6-5 and TRBJ2-3, with 9 bases matching TRBD2. In germline, CDR1 is MNHEY, CDR2 SVGAGI. Losses at the gene ends were 0 bases for V and 6 bases for J; bases not matched to a gene: 7. The CDR3 covers 16 residues. DNA for the CDR3: TGTGCCAGCAGTTACTCTAGCGGGAGTCGTACCGATACGCAGTATTTT. Protein sequence: CASSYSSGSRTDTQYF.

The chain links TRBV27 to TRBJ2-1, with 7 nucleotides matching TRBD1. This CDR3 spans 16 amino acids. Germline loops: CDR1 MNHEY, CDR2 SMNVEV (reference sequence). V gave up 2 bases and J gave up 4 bases; unmatched junction bases: 8. The CDR3 bases are TGTGCCAGCAGTTTACAGGCCGGGACAGTGTACAATGAGCAGTTCTTC. This codes for CASSLQAGTVYNEQFF.

This clone showed up just once. The chain couples TRBV28 to TRBJ1-6; TRBD1 is a possible D gene (5 bases). The CDR3 length is 14 residues. Germline loops: CDR1 MDHEN, CDR2 SYDVKM. V lost 7 bases to trimming and J lost 5 bases, with 12 bases between them. CDR3 in amino acids: CASTEGRHNSPLHF. The DNA of the CDR3 is TGTGCCAGCACGGAGGGGCGTCATAATTCACCCCTCCACTTT.

The V gene is TRBV6-6, the J gene TRBJ1-1; D is perhaps TRBD1 (5 bases). Between the trimmed V and J ends, which lost 0 bases and 1 base, there was a span of 9 bases. The germline V gene has CDR1 MNHNY and CDR2 SVGAGI (reference sequence). The CDR3 extends over 15 amino acids. The CDR3 is CASSYSGGGNTEAFF. For the CDR3, the DNA is TGTGCCAGCAGTTACTCGGGCGGGGGGAACACTGAAGCTTTCTTT.

This chain joins TRBV19 and TRBJ2-2, with D maybe TRBD1 (6 bases). The germline V and J ends were trimmed by 8 bases and 6 bases, with 19 bases remaining between them. Germline CDR1 LNHDA, CDR2 SQIVND (reference sequence). The CDR3 is 15 residues long. CDR3 protein: CASSFANEGAGELFF. Written as DNA, the CDR3 is TGTGCCAGTTCTTTCGCGAACGAGGGGGCCGGGGAGCTGTTTTTT.

The CDR3 DNA is TGTGCCAGCAGTTTATATACTAGCGGGGGCTCCTACAATGAGCAGTTCTTC. Encoded protein: CASSLYTSGGSYNEQFF. The chain combines TRBV27 with TRBJ2-1, with 11 positions matching TRBD2. Germline CDR1 MNHEY, CDR2 SMNVEV (reference sequence). CDR3 length equals 17 residues. The V segment lost 1 base and the J segment 0 bases; nucleotides outside the gene matches: 2.

This clone was seen once. The J gene is TRBJ2-3, the V gene TRBV2, with D possibly being TRBD2 (6 bases). The CDR3 sequence is 12 residues long. Trimming cost V 6 bases and J 5 bases, with 9 bases left between them. The germline V gene encodes CDR1 SNHLY and CDR2 FYNNEI. This CDR3 is CASRGGGDTQYF. The CDR3 nucleotides read TGTGCCAGCAGGGGGGGAGGAGATACGCAGTATTTT.

V is TRBV3-1 (or the pseudogene TRBV3-2) and J is TRBJ2-1, with 7 bases identical to TRBD2. The J segment lost 7 bases and the V segment lost 4 bases, leaving 13 bases of the junction unmatched. The CDR3 sequence is 16 residues long. Per the germline V gene, CDR1 is LGHDT and CDR2 is YNNKEL (reference sequence). CDR3 DNA sequence: TGTGCCAGCAGCCCTATTACGGGGGGAAGTTTAAATGAGCAGTTCTTC. Translation: CASSPITGGSLNEQFF.

J is TRBJ1-5 and V is TRBV27; D ambiguous. V was clipped by 5 bases and J by 0 bases, with 11 bases between them. The CDR3 is 15 residues long. CDR1 MNHEY and CDR2 SMNVEV come from the germline V gene (reference sequence). The CDR3 protein is CASSGSDFSNQPQHF. The CDR3 nucleotides are TGTGCCAGCAGTGGTTCAGATTTTAGCAATCAGCCCCAGCATTTT.

This rearrangement joins TRBV2 to TRBJ2-1; D uncertain. The CDR3 is made up of 14 amino acids. The V end was cut by 7 bases, the J end by 4 bases, with 14 bases between. The germline CDR1 and CDR2 sequences are SNHLY and FYNNEI. The CDR3 loop is CASTSSGSYNEQFF. The CDR3 nucleotides read TGTGCCAGCACTTCCTCCGGGTCTTACAATGAGCAGTTCTTC.

Notes on this clone: Relative to the germline gene, one junction end is altered; a read error may explain this. The CDR3 here is CASRSYGNSEAFF. Here the CDR3 DNA reads TGTGCCAGCAGGTCCTACGGCAACAGTGAAGCTTTCTTT. The V and J genes are TRBV25-1 and TRBJ1-1; the D is unclear. This CDR3 is built from 13 residues. Germline-derived CDR1 and CDR2 are MGHDK and SYGVNS.